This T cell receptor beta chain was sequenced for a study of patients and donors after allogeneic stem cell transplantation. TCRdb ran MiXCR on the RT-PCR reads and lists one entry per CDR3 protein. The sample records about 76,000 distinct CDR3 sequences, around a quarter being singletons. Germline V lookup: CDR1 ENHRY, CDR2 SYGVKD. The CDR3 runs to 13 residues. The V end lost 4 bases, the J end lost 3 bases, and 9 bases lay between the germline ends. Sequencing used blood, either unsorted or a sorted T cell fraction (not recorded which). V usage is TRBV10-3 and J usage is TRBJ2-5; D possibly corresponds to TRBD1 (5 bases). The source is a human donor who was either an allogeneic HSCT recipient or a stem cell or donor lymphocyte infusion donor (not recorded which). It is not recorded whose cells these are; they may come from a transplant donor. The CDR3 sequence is CAISARVEETQYF. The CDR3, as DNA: TGTGCCATCAGTGCCAGGGTGGAAGAGACCCAGTACTTC.